These 9 T cell receptor beta chains originate from one sample sequenced in a study of tumor and adjacent non-tumor tissue in lung cancer. The library came from three nested PCR rounds adapted from ARM-PCR protocols. Using its own MiXCR run on the multiplex PCR reads, TCRdb lists one record per CDR3 protein. Among 100,000 to 150,000 distinct CDR3 sequences, roughly 67% were seen once, and the ten largest hold roughly 12%. No cell sorting was done before RNA was extracted from the tissue. Material for sequencing was lung tumor tissue. The receptors stem from a man aged 25 to 45 with non-small cell lung cancer.

This clonotype has at least ten counts. This chain links TRBV29-1 with TRBJ1-5, with D perhaps matching TRBD1 (6 bases). V lost 6 bases to trimming and J lost 5 bases, with 11 bases between them. The V gene's germline CDR1 is SQVTM and CDR2 ANQGSEA. CDR3 length: 12 residues. CDR3 in DNA: TGCAGCGTAGCTAACAGGGATCAGCCCCAGCATTTT. It yields the protein CSVANRDQPQHF.

In regard to this clonotype: At one end, the junction sequence differs from germline, possibly due to a read error. This chain connects TRBV20-1 to TRBJ2-5; D not certain. CDR1 and CDR2 from the germline V gene are DFQATT and SNEGSKA (reference sequence). The length of the CDR3 is 10 residues. As DNA, the CDR3 is TGCAATTCGCTTCAAGCGACCCAGTACTTC. Translation gives CNSLQATQYF.

This clonotype was recorded at least ten times. This chain links TRBV6-5 with TRBJ2-2, with 7 bases identical to TRBD2. Trimming cost V 7 bases and J 2 bases; bases outside gene matches: 7. Germline CDR1 is MNHEY and CDR2 is SVGAGI. The CDR3 runs to 15 residues. The CDR3 spells CASNRRLANTGELFF. The CDR3, as DNA: TGTGCCAGCAATCGGCGACTAGCCAACACCGGGGAGCTGTTTTTT.

To note about this clonotype: An end of the junction does not agree with germline; a read error may underlie this. V and J are TRBV6-5 and TRBJ2-5, with TRBD1 identical over 10 bases. Germline loops: CDR1 MNHEY, CDR2 SVGAGI. CDR3 length equals 15 residues. Here the CDR3 DNA reads TGTGCCAGCAGTTACAGAGGACAGGGGGTTGAGACCCAATACTTC. It encodes CASSYRGQGVETQYF.

Details on this clonotype: Since the CDR3 does not end with the conserved phenylalanine or tryptophan, this likely comes from a read error. No DNA is shown, since the ends of the CDR3 on it are uncertain; the CDR3 is the one TCRdb lists. V is TRBV11-2 and J is TRBJ1-1; the D call TRBD1 from the table was never checked on the DNA. The CDR3 is made up of 13 amino acids, end residues included. Germline values: CDR1 SGHAT, CDR2 FQNNGV. CDR3 in amino acids: CASSLEGGFEAIL.

In DNA, the CDR3 is TGTGCCAGCACTCACTGGTGGGTGTGGGGGAGGGCTGAAGCTTTCTTT. Its protein product is CASTHWWVWGRAEAFF. V usage is TRBV6-6 and J usage is TRBJ1-1, with D tentatively TRBD1 (5 bases). This CDR3 has 16 residues. Germline V gives CDR1 MNHNY, CDR2 SVGAGI (reference sequence). Trimming cost V 7 bases and J 6 bases, with 24 bases left between them.

This clonotype was found many times. The rearrangement links TRBV4-1 to TRBJ1-2; D is unresolved. The V gene lost 0 bases and the J gene lost 8 bases, with 10 bases spanning the gap. The germline V gene encodes CDR1 MGHRA and CDR2 YSYEKL. There are 13 residues in the CDR3. The CDR3 DNA is TGCGCCAGCAGCCAAGAAGACCAAGGCGGCTACACCTTC. Its protein product is CASSQEDQGGYTF.

V usage is TRBV20-1 and J usage is TRBJ2-3, with a weak D call TRBD2 (6 bases). CDR1 is DFQATT and CDR2 is SNEGSKA in the germline V gene (reference sequence). The CDR3 contains 13 residues. CDR3 nucleotide sequence: TGCAATGTTATAGCGGAAGCAGTTAATACGCAGTATTTT. It specifies CNVIAEAVNTQYF.

As concerns this clonotype: One end of the junction is discordant with germline, which a read error may explain. The rearrangement links TRBV20-1 to TRBJ2-1; 7 nucleotides agree with TRBD2. Per germline, CDR1 DFQATT and CDR2 SNEGSKA (reference sequence). The CDR3 length is 14 residues. The CDR3 DNA reads as TGCAATGCTAGACAACCGGGGGACTACGATGAGCAGTTCTTC. Its protein is CNARQPGDYDEQFF.